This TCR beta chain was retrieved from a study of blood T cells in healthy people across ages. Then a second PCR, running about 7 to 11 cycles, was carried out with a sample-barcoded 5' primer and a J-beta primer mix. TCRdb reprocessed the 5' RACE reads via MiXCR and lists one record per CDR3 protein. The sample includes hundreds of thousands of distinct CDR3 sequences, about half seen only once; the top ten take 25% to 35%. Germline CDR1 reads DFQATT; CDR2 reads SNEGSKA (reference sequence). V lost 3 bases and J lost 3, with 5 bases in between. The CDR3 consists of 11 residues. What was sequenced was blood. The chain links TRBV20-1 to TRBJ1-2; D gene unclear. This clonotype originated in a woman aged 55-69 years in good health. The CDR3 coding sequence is TGCAGTGCTAGGCACGACTATGGCTACACCTTC. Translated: CSARHDYGYTF.